This section outlines one TCR beta chain sequence together with its context. Its antigen is undetermined. Germline CDR1 reads WSHSY; CDR2 reads SAAADI. V lost 3 bases, J lost 4 bases, and 11 bases stayed unmatched. This CDR3 comprises 17 residues. The data are from a study of graft-versus-host responses after intestinal transplantation. Study context: Isolated intestinal, liver-intestinal, or multivisceral transplants were what recipients had. Anti-thymocyte globulin induction was given to all recipients, followed by tacrolimus and steroids for about 3 years. Findings and limits, study-wide: Early post-transplant HvG declines tracked with peak circulating GvH clone levels. There were GvH clones found in recipient marrow, and some of them appeared first in ileum or blood.

Profiling relied on immunoSEQ multiplex PCR, and the TCRdb table lists in-frame clones only, not all of them. The sample lists approximately 97,000 clones, under 95% occurring once. The V gene is TRBV10-2, the J gene TRBJ2-5; 10 bases are a match to TRBD2. This material consisted of unstimulated CD8+ T cells sorted from spleen or lymph node cells, taken before transplant. This receptor was identified in a human donor who was the organ donor for an intestinal transplant. This CDR3 is CASSDETSGKRLETQYF. For the CDR3, the DNA is TGCGCCAGCAGTGATGAAACTAGCGGGAAGAGGCTAGAGACCCAGTACTTC.